These T cell receptor beta chains were read from a single sample in a study of shared clonotypes between healthy human individuals. Profiling relied on immunoSEQ multiplex PCR, and the TCRdb table lists in-frame clones only, not all of them. The table includes about 590,000 clones, around 95% detected once. The specimen sequenced was naive CD8+ T cells sorted from blood. Every receptor here comes from a woman aged 25-40 years in good health. CDR3s include the opening cysteine and the closing phenylalanine or tryptophan. A D gene is named only where the DNA matches it firmly. A row's size may be missing; if present it is once, few, many or a size class.

>TRBV25-1|TRBJ2-5|NA|NA
CASSEWGGEETQYF
TGTGCCAGCAGTGAATGGGGCGGGGAAGAGACCCAGTACTTC
>TRBV5-5|TRBJ2-7|NA|NA
CASSLEGSSYEQYF
TGTGCCAGCAGCTTGGAGGGCAGTTCCTACGAGCAGTACTTC
>TRBV28|TRBJ2-2|NA|TRBD2
CASSLQAGVAGELFF
TGTGCCAGCAGTTTACAAGCGGGAGTGGCCGGGGAGCTGTTTTTT
>TRBV2|TRBJ2-1|NA|TRBD2
CASALGSGSGNEQFF
TGTGCCAGCGCTTTGGGTAGCGGGAGTGGAAATGAGCAGTTCTTC
>TRBV6-5|TRBJ2-1|NA|TRBD1
CASSYSGTGGYNEQFF
TGTGCCAGCAGTTATTCTGGGACAGGGGGCTACAATGAGCAGTTCTTC
>TRBV13|TRBJ1-2|NA|TRBD1
CASSPSRGRAYGYTF
TGTGCCAGCAGCCCCTCCAGGGGGCGCGCCTATGGCTACACCTTC
>TRBV10-1|TRBJ1-1|NA|NA
CASSDSIPTTEAFF
TGCGCCAGCAGTGACTCTATACCTACCACTGAAGCTTTCTTT
>TRBV29-1|TRBJ2-3|NA|NA
CSVLRDSNTDTQYF
TGCAGCGTTCTCCGGGACTCGAACACAGATACGCAGTATTTT
>TRBV28|TRBJ1-4|NA|TRBD1
CASSLLNRGRDEKLFF
TGTGCCAGCAGTTTACTTAACAGGGGGCGAGATGAAAAACTGTTTTTT
>TRBV2|TRBJ2-1|NA|TRBD2
CASSVGTSGRADEQFF
TGTGCCAGCAGTGTTGGGACTAGCGGGAGAGCAGATGAGCAGTTCTTC
>TRBV7-9|TRBJ2-1|NA|TRBD2
CASSPINLAGANEQFF
TGTGCCAGCAGCCCTATAAATCTAGCGGGGGCCAATGAGCAGTTCTTC
>TRBV28|TRBJ2-5|NA|NA
CASSLQGETQYF
TGTGCCAGCAGTTTGCAGGGTGAGACCCAGTACTTC
>TRBV30|TRBJ2-5|once|NA
CAWSRGYQETQYF
TGTGCCTGGAGTCGGGGGTACCAAGAGACCCAGTACTTC
>TRBV7-9|TRBJ1-3|once|TRBD1
CASSLQGQMLSGNTIYF
TGTGCCAGCAGCTTGCAGGGACAGATGCTTTCTGGAAACACCATATATTTT
>TRBV28|TRBJ2-7|once|NA
CASSLYSRQNYEQYF
TGTGCCAGCAGTTTATATTCACGGCAGAACTACGAGCAGTACTTC
>TRBV7-9|TRBJ1-1|NA|TRBD1
CASSPRTGARTEAFF
TGTGCCAGCAGCCCCCGGACAGGGGCGAGGACTGAAGCTTTCTTT
>TRBV2|TRBJ2-2|NA|TRBD1
CASSTDRGGTGELFF
TGTGCCAGCAGTACGGACAGGGGGGGAACCGGGGAGCTGTTTTTT
>TRBV28|TRBJ1-5|NA|NA
CASSRTVGYSNQPQHF
TGTGCCAGCAGTCGGACAGTAGGATATAGCAATCAGCCCCAGCATTTT
>TRBV5-1|TRBJ1-1|NA|NA
CASSLGLRDGTETEAFF
TGCGCCAGCAGCTTGGGACTCAGGGACGGGACGGAGACTGAAGCTTTCTTT
>TRBV5-6|TRBJ1-1|NA|TRBD1
CASSPTGGAEAFF
TGTGCCAGCAGCCCGACAGGGGGCGCTGAAGCTTTCTTT
>TRBV5-8|TRBJ1-5|NA|NA
CASSPTDYGNQPQHF
TGTGCCAGCAGTCCAACGGATTATGGCAATCAGCCCCAGCATTTT
>TRBV6-5|TRBJ2-7|NA|NA
CASSYSEVYEQYF
TGTGCCAGCAGTTACTCGGAGGTTTACGAGCAGTACTTC
>TRBV28|TRBJ2-1|NA|NA
CASEASYNEQFF
TGTGCCAGCGAGGCCTCCTACAATGAGCAGTTCTTC
>TRBV6-6|TRBJ2-3|NA|NA
CASSYSLGERDTQYF
TGTGCCAGCAGTTACTCGCTTGGGGAACGAGATACGCAGTATTTT
>TRBV9|TRBJ1-1|few|NA
CASSASGGFTEAFF
TGTGCCAGCAGCGCCAGTGGGGGTTTCACTGAAGCTTTCTTT
>TRBV30|TRBJ2-1|few|NA
CAWSSGNEQFF
TGTGCCTGGAGTTCAGGGAATGAGCAGTTCTTC
>TRBV29-1|TRBJ2-1|NA|NA
CSVEDNISYNEQFF
TGCAGCGTTGAAGACAACATCTCCTACAATGAGCAGTTCTTC
>TRBV15|TRBJ2-3|NA|NA
CATSTTLSPSTDTQYF
TGTGCCACCAGCACCACCCTATCCCCTAGCACAGATACGCAGTATTTT
>TRBV12-5|TRBJ1-1|NA|NA
CASGLARGNTEAFF
TGTGCTAGTGGTTTGGCCAGGGGAAACACTGAAGCTTTCTTT
>TRBV19|TRBJ1-6|NA|NA
CASNDEGESSPLHF
TGTGCCAGTAACGATGAAGGCGAATCTTCACCCCTCCACTTT
>TRBV7-8|TRBJ2-7|NA|TRBD2
CASSPMGLAGSEQYF
TGTGCCAGCAGCCCGATGGGACTAGCGGGATCCGAGCAGTACTTC
>TRBV4-1|TRBJ1-1|few|TRBD1
CASSLGQGRDTEAFF
TGCGCCAGCAGTCTGGGACAGGGAAGGGACACTGAAGCTTTCTTT
>TRBV27|TRBJ2-7|NA|NA
CASSLAGPSYEQYF
TGTGCCAGCAGTTTAGCGGGGCCCTCCTACGAGCAGTACTTC
>TRBV19|TRBJ1-2|once|NA
CASSSLTTGMKLNYGYTF
TGTGCCAGTAGTTCCCTTACGACAGGAATGAAACTTAACTATGGCTACACCTTC
>TRBV10-3|TRBJ2-7|NA|NA
CAISPRSSYEQYF
TGTGCCATCAGTCCCAGGAGCTCCTACGAGCAGTACTTC
>TRBV4-1|TRBJ1-4|NA|TRBD1
CASSLRTGTNEKLFF
TGCGCCAGCAGCCTACGGACAGGGACTAATGAAAAACTGTTTTTT
>TRBV4-2|TRBJ2-2|NA|TRBD2
CASSLGLAGAGELFF
TGTGCCAGCAGCCTGGGACTAGCGGGAGCCGGGGAGCTGTTTTTT
>TRBV7-9|TRBJ2-2|NA|NA
CASSYGQPGELFF
TGTGCCAGCAGCTACGGACAGCCCGGGGAGCTGTTTTTT
>TRBV7-2|TRBJ2-7|NA|NA
CASYRFYEQYF
TGTGCCAGCTATAGGTTCTACGAGCAGTACTTC
>TRBV6-4|TRBJ2-7|NA|NA
CASSLAPVGYEQYF
TGTGCCAGCAGCCTAGCGCCCGTGGGCTACGAGCAGTACTTC
>TRBV2|TRBJ1-2|NA|NA
CASSGLEGIPGGYTF
TGTGCCAGCAGTGGTTTAGAGGGTATCCCTGGCGGCTACACCTTC
>TRBV21-1|TRBJ2-5|NA|NA
CAGDGTSEGETQYF
TGTGCCGGGGACGGGACCTCCGAGGGGGAGACCCAGTACTTC
>TRBV19|TRBJ1-4|NA|NA
CASSIGPPVRHEYKLFF
TGTGCCAGTAGTATAGGACCACCCGTCCGTCACGAATACAAACTGTTTTTT
>TRBV13|TRBJ2-3|NA|TRBD2
CASSPSLAGQPGLAQYF
TGTGCCAGCAGCCCCTCATTAGCGGGACAACCGGGATTGGCGCAGTATTTT
>TRBV4-2|TRBJ2-3|NA|TRBD2
CASSQGLAGNTDTQYF
TGTGCCAGCAGCCAAGGGCTAGCGGGCAACACAGATACGCAGTATTTT
>TRBV10-3|TRBJ2-7|NA|TRBD2
CAISRTSGSSYEQYF
TGTGCCATCAGTCGGACTAGCGGGAGCTCCTACGAGCAGTACTTC
>TRBV21-1|TRBJ1-2|NA|NA
CASSKTQGVCYGYTF
TGTGCCAGCAGCAAAACCCAGGGAGTCTGCTATGGCTACACCTTC
>TRBV7-9|TRBJ2-7|NA|NA
CASSHSAEQYF
TGTGCCAGCAGCCATAGCGCTGAGCAGTACTTC
>TRBV2|TRBJ2-7|NA|NA
CASGWHRTETYEQYF
TGTGCCAGCGGCTGGCACCGGACAGAGACCTACGAGCAGTACTTC
>TRBV11-2|TRBJ1-1|few|TRBD1
CASSLDPSGGAFF
TGTGCCAGCAGCTTAGATCCGTCAGGGGGGGCTTTCTTT